This T cell receptor beta chain was identified in a study of control samples from healthy donors and cancer patients. Measured with immunoSEQ multiplex PCR; TCRdb has only the in-frame clones, and not every one. The sample yields 150,000 to 200,000 clones, 85% to 90% seen once. The CDR3 is 14 residues long. V lost 5 bases, J lost 4 bases, and 5 bases stayed unmatched. CDR1 and CDR2 (germline): SGHVS, FNYEAQ. The gene calls are TRBV7-6 and TRBJ1-5; 7 bases align to TRBD1. This TCR derives from a man between 18 and 35 years old in good health. Sequences were obtained from blood. The chain's CDR3 is CASSTGTVNQPQHF. CDR3 in DNA: TGTGCCAGCAGCACCGGGACAGTAAATCAGCCCCAGCATTTT. The full variable domain, in which reference TRBV7-6 and TRBJ1-5 provide the parts outside the CDR3, is GAGVSQSPRYKVTKRGQDVALRCDPISGHVSLYWYRQALGQGPEFLTYFNYEAQQDKSGLPNDRFSAERPEGSISTLTIQRTEQRDSAMYRCASSTGTVNQPQHFGDGTRLSIL.